This T cell receptor beta chain was retrieved from a study of CD8 T cells in Susac syndrome. Germline V lookup: CDR1 MNHEY, CDR2 SMNVEV (reference sequence). Trimming left V 0 bases short and J 3 bases short, with 24 bases between. This CDR3 comprises 19 residues. Random hexamers were used to reverse transcribe the RNA input (about 0.5 to 1 ug). TCRdb redid the calling of the immunoSEQ multiplex PCR reads with MiXCR, one entry per CDR3 protein. Of fewer than 150,000 distinct CDR3 sequences in the sample, roughly 96% were seen once. V and J are TRBV27 and TRBJ2-7, with D possibly called TRBD1 or TRBD2 (5 bases each). What was sequenced was CD4+ T cells from PBMCs. The receptor was derived from a human donor in good health. CDR3 coding DNA: TGTGCCAGCAGTTTATCGAGGAGCCTGACGGCAGGGACCCTCTACGAGCAGTACTTC. The encoded protein is CASSLSRSLTAGTLYEQYF.